Listed here are 28 T cell receptor beta chains from one sample, sequenced in a study of CD8 T cells in ankylosing spondylitis (dated by TCRdb to about 2017). Receptors were amplified or captured by 5' RACE. Sequencing took place on an Illumina HiSeq 2500. Starting from the raw public reads, TCRdb applied fastp trimming at Q25, assembled clones with MiXCR and retained in-frame beta chains. Each entry merges the rows of one CDR3 protein and shows their most common DNA and genes. This sample lists 250,000 to 400,000 distinct CDR3 sequences; 11% were detected once. Around 8.4% of the sample goes to the ten largest clones. The specimen was blood, either unsorted or a sorted T cell fraction (not recorded which). The receptors shown here come from a female donor with ankylosing spondylitis or in good health (not recorded which).

This clonotype came up many times. CDR3 sequence reads: CASSPGEGVKSTDTQYF. CDR3 in DNA: TGTGCCAGCAGCCCTGGGGAAGGCGTCAAATCCACAGATACGCAGTATTTT. The V call is TRBV7-9, the J call TRBJ2-3, with D unclear. Trimming stripped 5 bases from V and 2 bases from J, with 20 bases between. The CDR3 runs to 17 residues. Germline CDR1 reads SEHNR; CDR2 reads FQNEAQ (reference sequence).

This clonotype was found many times. The CDR3 reads CASKPGQGSNQPQHF. The CDR3, as DNA: TGTGCCAGCAAACCGGGACAGGGTTCTAATCAGCCCCAGCATTTT. The rearrangement joins TRBV28 to TRBJ1-5; TRBD1 matches 9 bases. Germline V gene lookup returns CDR1 MDHEN and CDR2 SYDVKM. V lost 7 bases and J lost 4; bases outside the gene matches: 8. The CDR3 length is 15 residues. The whole variable domain, remainder taken from reference TRBV28 and TRBJ1-5, is DVKVTQSSRYLVKRTGEKVFLECVQDMDHENMFWYRQDPGLGLRLIYFSYDVKMKEKGDIPEGYSVSREKKERFSLILESASTNQTSMYLCASKPGQGSNQPQHFGDGTRLSIL.

The J gene is TRBJ2-3, the V gene TRBV7-2; tentative D call: TRBD1 (6 bases). Trimming stripped 3 bases from V and 10 bases from J, with 14 bases between. Germline assignment: CDR1 SGHTA and CDR2 FQGNSA. There are 13 residues in the CDR3. For the CDR3, the DNA is TGTGCCAGCAGCTTGTGGGACAACGGCTCGCAGTATTTT. Translating it yields CASSLWDNGSQYF.

This clonotype was counted at least ten times. This rearrangement joins TRBV29-1 to TRBJ1-2; D unclear. Deletions cut 7 bases from V and 8 bases from J, with 14 bases between. The CDR3 covers 11 residues. Looked up from germline, CDR1 is SQVTM and CDR2 is ANQGSEA. The CDR3 region is CSEEGEDGYTF. CDR3 nucleotide sequence: TGCAGCGAGGAGGGTGAGGACGGCTACACCTTC. Based on the CDR3 plus reference TRBV29-1 and TRBJ1-2, the full variable domain is SAVISQKPSRDICQRGTSLTIQCQVDSQVTMMFWYRQQPGQSLTLIATANQGSEATYESGFVIDKFPISRPNLTFSTLTVSNMSPEDSSIYLCSEEGEDGYTFGSGTRLTVV.

The sample holds many counts of this clonotype. This chain joins TRBV7-2 and TRBJ1-4, with D unresolved. CDR3 length equals 13 residues. CDR1 and CDR2 from the germline V gene are SGHTA and FQGNSA. Trimming stripped 5 bases from V and 7 bases from J, with 11 bases between. The CDR3 DNA reads TGTGCCAGCAGCCCAAGGTCGGGTGAAAAACTGTTTTTT. This translates into CASSPRSGEKLFF.

This clonotype was detected only a few times. V usage is TRBV5-1 and J usage is TRBJ2-1, with 7 positions matching TRBD2. Germline V gene sequence: CDR1 SGHRS, CDR2 YFSETQ. The CDR3 runs 15 residues. V lost 0 bases to trimming and J lost 8 bases; unmatched junction nucleotides: 8. The CDR3 here is CASSLVGRDWDEQFF. The CDR3 nucleotides are TGCGCCAGCAGCTTGGTTGGGAGGGATTGGGATGAGCAGTTCTTC.

V gene TRBV13 combines with J gene TRBJ1-2; D is undetermined. The CDR3 extends over 14 amino acids. The germline V gene has CDR1 PRHDT and CDR2 FYEKMQ (reference sequence). V lost 1 base to trimming and J lost 6 bases, with 12 bases between them. The CDR3 coding sequence is TGTGCCAGCAGCTTAGATGGGGTTCACCATGGCTACACCTTC. Amino acid sequence: CASSLDGVHHGYTF. The full variable domain, rest sourced from reference TRBV13 and TRBJ1-2, is AAGVIQSPRHLIKEKRETATLKCYPIPRHDTVYWYQQGPGQDPQFLISFYEKMQSDKGSIPDRFSAQQFSDYHSELNMSSLELGDSALYFCASSLDGVHHGYTFGSGTRLTVV.

The rearrangement uses TRBV10-3 and TRBJ1-1; 8 nucleotides match TRBD1. The CDR3 covers 13 residues. Germline CDR1 reads ENHRY; CDR2 reads SYGVKD. V gave up 7 bases and J gave up 2 bases; unmatched junction bases: 3. The CDR3 here is CAITTGANTEAFF. In nucleotides, the CDR3 is TGTGCCATCACGACAGGGGCCAACACTGAAGCTTTCTTT.

The chain carries TRBV11-1 and TRBJ2-1; a weak D match, TRBD1 (7 bases). Germline CDR1 and CDR2: SGHAT and FQDESV (reference sequence). With 5 bases removed from V and 6 bases from J, the gap between germline ends came to 17 bases. The length of the CDR3 is 15 residues. CDR3 in DNA: TGTGCCAGCAGCCACCCCAGGGGGGTCCGCAATGAGCAGTTCTTC. Amino acids: CASSHPRGVRNEQFF.

The chain recombines TRBV20-1 with TRBJ2-3; 8 positions match TRBD2. The CDR3 length is 19 residues. Trimming removed 6 bases from V and 2 bases from J; junction bases left unmatched: 22. In germline, CDR1 is DFQATT, CDR2 SNEGSKA (reference sequence). The CDR3 sequence: CSADGSGGRPPDTTDTQYF. The CDR3 nucleotides are TGCAGTGCCGACGGGTCAGGCGGGAGGCCTCCCGATACCACAGATACGCAGTATTTT.

This clonotype was recorded at least ten times. J is TRBJ2-5 and V is TRBV20-1; 7 bases are a match to TRBD1. Germline-derived CDR1 and CDR2 are DFQATT and SNEGSKA (reference sequence). The V gene end was trimmed by 3 bases and the J gene end by 3 bases; junction bases not matched to a gene: 10. The CDR3 consists of 15 residues. In nucleotides, the CDR3 is TGCAGTGCTAGGGGCTCGGGACAGCCTAAAGAGACCCAGTACTTC. As protein: CSARGSGQPKETQYF.

This clonotype was observed a few times. A junction boundary mismatches the germline segment, possibly from a read error. The rearrangement links TRBV6-6 to TRBJ1-2, with D unresolved. The CDR3 loop spans 10 amino acids. Germline V gene lookup returns CDR1 MNHNY and CDR2 SVGAGI (reference sequence). CDR3 DNA: TGTGCCACCGGACTGTATGACTACACCTTC. Translating it yields CATGLYDYTF.

The chain combines TRBV19 with TRBJ2-7, with TRBD1 as a possible D gene (5 bases). Germline CDR1 LNHDA, CDR2 SQIVND (reference sequence). V gave up 3 bases and J gave up 5 bases, with 8 bases separating them. This CDR3 region has 12 residues. The CDR3 nucleotides are TGTGCCAGTAGTATCCCAGGGAACGAGCAGTACTTC. Encoded protein: CASSIPGNEQYF.

The gene calls are TRBV2 and TRBJ2-5; 11 bases are a match to TRBD2. J was trimmed by 8 bases and V by 4 bases; bases with no gene match: 3. The CDR3 spans 13 residues. CDR1 and CDR2 from the germline V gene are SNHLY and FYNNEI. CDR3 DNA sequence: TGTGCCAGCAGTGCTAGCGGGAGGCCTACCCAGTACTTC. It translates to CASSASGRPTQYF. The full variable domain, in which reference TRBV2 and TRBJ2-5 provide the parts outside the CDR3, is EPEVTQTPSHQVTQMGQEVILRCVPISNHLYFYWYRQILGQKVEFLVSFYNNEISEKSEIFDDQFSVERPDGSNFTLKIRSTKLEDSAMYFCASSASGRPTQYFGPGTRLLVL.

This clonotype was observed at least ten times. V and J are TRBV5-8 and TRBJ1-5, with D perhaps TRBD1 (5 bases). With 3 bases removed from V and 5 bases from J, the gap between germline ends came to 18 bases. Looked up from germline, CDR1 is SGHTS and CDR2 is YDEGEE. The CDR3 consists of 16 residues. The CDR3 nucleotides are TGTGCCAGCAGCTCAAGCGTCCGGGGGGGGGATCAGCCCCAGCATTTT. Translation: CASSSSVRGGDQPQHF.

This clonotype occurred many times. This chain joins TRBV5-1 and TRBJ2-7; 7 nucleotides line up with TRBD1. V was pared by 0 bases and J by 0 bases, with 9 bases of the junction left unmatched. The CDR3 is 17 amino acids. CDR1 is SGHRS and CDR2 is YFSETQ in the germline V gene. DNA of the CDR3: TGCGCCAGCAGCTTGGACAGGGGCCCCAGGAGCTCCTACGAGCAGTACTTC. Amino acids: CASSLDRGPRSSYEQYF.

This clonotype has ten or more counts. The J gene is TRBJ2-3, the V gene TRBV7-2; possibly TRBD2 for D (6 bases). The V gene lost 4 bases and the J gene lost 6 bases, with 11 bases spanning the gap. CDR1 is SGHTA, CDR2 FQGNSA, per germline. The CDR3 consists of 13 residues. The DNA of the CDR3 is TGTGCCAGCAGCTCGGGACTTCTGGATACGCAGTATTTT. This gives the protein CASSSGLLDTQYF.

This clonotype was counted many times. The germline gene is not matched at one end of the junction; a read error may be the cause. V gene TRBV5-1 combines with J gene TRBJ2-2; 7 nucleotides match TRBD2. The germline V gene has CDR1 SGHRS and CDR2 YFSETQ. The CDR3 has 15 residues. CDR3: CASGFLAENTGELFF. The CDR3 DNA reads TGCGCCAGCGGCTTTCTAGCGGAGAACACCGGGGAGCTGTTTTTT.

Turning to this clonotype: One base away lies a much larger clone, so this may be a sequencing read error. This sequence joins TRBV20-1 and TRBJ2-1; D is undetermined. Trimming cost V 3 bases and J 11 bases, with 17 bases left between them. The CDR3 spans 13 residues. Germline V gene data show CDR1 as DFQATT and CDR2 as SNEGSKA (reference sequence). Here the CDR3 reads CSASGDSRNQQFF. CDR3 DNA sequence: TGCAGTGCTAGTGGCGACTCGAGGAATCAGCAGTTCTTC.

This chain connects TRBV7-8 to TRBJ2-3; 7 bases fit TRBD1. The CDR3 sequence is 18 residues long. Per germline, CDR1 SGHVS and CDR2 FQNEAQ. The ends lost 6 bases at V and 3 bases at J; junction bases unmatched: 18. The CDR3 DNA follows: TGTGCCAGCAGTTCTCCACCTCTGCAGACAGGGATAACAGATACGCAGTATTTT. This encodes CASSSPPLQTGITDTQYF.

In this sample, this clonotype turned up many times. The CDR3: CASSLEGFSTEAFF. The CDR3 DNA follows: TGCGCCAGCAGCTTAGAGGGTTTCAGCACTGAAGCTTTCTTT. The genes are TRBV5-1 and TRBJ1-1; D uncertain. The germline V gene encodes CDR1 SGHRS and CDR2 YFSETQ. The ends were cut back, 2 bases at V and 4 bases at J, with 12 bases in the middle. The CDR3 sequence is 14 residues long.

In this sample, this clonotype turned up a few times. The chain links TRBV20-1 to TRBJ2-7, with TRBD1 as a possible D gene (5 bases). The V gene lost 1 base and the J gene lost 3 bases, with 13 bases spanning the gap. This CDR3 is built from 14 residues. Germline V gene sequence: CDR1 DFQATT, CDR2 SNEGSKA (reference sequence). CDR3 coding DNA: TGCAGTGCTAGAGGGCAGGGCTTGCTCTACGAGCAGTACTTC. It is translated as CSARGQGLLYEQYF.

This clonotype was seen repeatedly, ten times or more. The chain links TRBV6-1 to TRBJ2-3; D gene unclear. V was shortened by 7 bases and J by 1 base, with 9 bases between the two germline ends. The germline CDR1 and CDR2 sequences are MNHNS and SASEGT. CDR3 length equals 13 residues. The CDR3 region is CASTQLGTDTQYF. DNA for the CDR3: TGTGCCAGCACGCAGCTTGGCACAGATACGCAGTATTTT.

This clonotype was found many times. The J gene is TRBJ2-3, the V gene TRBV28; the D call may be TRBD1 or TRBD2 (5 bases each). Trimming removed 8 bases at V and 3 bases at J, with 12 bases between. Germline V lookup: CDR1 MDHEN, CDR2 SYDVKM. The CDR3 has 13 residues. Here the CDR3 reads CASEEGRTDTQYF. The CDR3 bases are TGTGCCAGCGAAGAGGGGAGAACAGATACGCAGTATTTT. The whole variable domain, filled in from reference TRBV28 and TRBJ2-3, reads DVKVTQSSRYLVKRTGEKVFLECVQDMDHENMFWYRQDPGLGLRLIYFSYDVKMKEKGDIPEGYSVSREKKERFSLILESASTNQTSMYLCASEEGRTDTQYFGPGTRLTVL.

In its sample, this clonotype was seen many times. V gene TRBV7-3 combines with J gene TRBJ2-1; D is tentatively TRBD1 or TRBD2 (5 bases each). CDR1 is SGHTA and CDR2 is FQGTGA in the germline V gene. The CDR3 has 14 amino acids. V was pared by 0 bases and J by 12 bases, with 15 bases between. DNA for the CDR3: TGTGCCAGCAGCTTAACGGAAAATGGGGGACGGCAGTTCTTC. This sequence encodes CASSLTENGGRQFF.

The rearrangement uses TRBV11-2 and TRBJ2-2, with unresolved D. The germline V and J ends were trimmed by 0 bases and 8 bases, with 16 bases remaining between them. CDR1 and CDR2 from the germline V gene are SGHAT and FQNNGV. The CDR3 covers 16 residues. CDR3 DNA sequence: TGTGCCAGCAGCTTAGACAGCCGGGCTGGCGGAGGGGAGCTGTTTTTT. Protein product: CASSLDSRAGGGELFF.

This clonotype has just a few counts. The CDR3 is CATSRGKGSFEAFF. The CDR3 nucleotides read TGTGCCACCAGCAGGGGTAAAGGGAGCTTTGAAGCTTTCTTT. This chain connects TRBV15 to TRBJ1-1; no clear D gene. The CDR3 runs to 14 residues. V was shortened by 3 bases and J by 7 bases, with 15 bases between the two germline ends. Looked up from germline, CDR1 is LNHNV and CDR2 is YYDKDF (reference sequence). The complete variable domain, with remaining parts taken from reference TRBV15 and TRBJ1-1, reads DAMVIQNPRYQVTQFGKPVTLSCSQTLNHNVMYWYQQKSSQAPKLLFHYYDKDFNNEADTPDNFQSRRPNTSFCFLDIRSPGLGDTAMYLCATSRGKGSFEAFFGQGTRLTVV.

As concerns this clonotype: A much larger clone sits a single nucleotide away, making a read error possible. It is likely a read error, because the conserved phenylalanine at the end of the CDR3 is missing. The J gene is TRBJ2-2, the V gene TRBV5-1, with 8 bases lining up with TRBD2. The CDR3 contains 15 residues. The V segment lost 4 bases and the J segment 2 bases; nucleotides outside the gene matches: 4. Germline lookup yields CDR1 SGHRS and CDR2 YFSETQ. The CDR3 loop reads CASSPTSANTGELFY. CDR3 sequence (DNA): TGCGCCAGCAGCCCGACTAGCGCCAACACCGGGGAGCTGTTTTAT.